The 29 T cell receptor beta chains below all came from one sample that was sequenced in a study of cytomegalovirus exposure and HLA in healthy donors. The PCR contained 60 Vbeta and 13 Jbeta primers. Sequencing used immunoSEQ multiplex PCR; TCRdb keeps in-frame clones, though not all of them. Among about 180,000 clones listed, 75% to 85% were seen once. Sequencing was performed on PBMCs. Receptors originate from a young man in good health and CMV-seropositive.

The chain carries TRBV5-8 and TRBJ1-2; D not certain. This CDR3 is built from 13 residues. Germline V CDR1 and CDR2: SGHTS, YDEGEE. Deletions cut 2 bases from V and 5 bases from J, with 10 bases between. In nucleotides, the CDR3 is TGTGCCAGCAGCTTTGAGGGATGGTATGGCTACACCTTC. It translates to CASSFEGWYGYTF.

About this clone itself: At the DNA level, this CDR3 is encoded by other sequences in the same sample as well. The chain couples TRBV29-1 to TRBJ1-1; 8 bases align to TRBD1. Germline CDR1 SQVTM, CDR2 ANQGSEA. The CDR3 covers 12 residues. DNA for the CDR3: TGCAGGGTGGACAGGGCGAACACTGAAGCTTTCTTT. Encoded protein: CRVDRANTEAFF.

The J gene is TRBJ2-1, the V gene TRBV11-3, with TRBD2 identical over 7 bases. Germline assignment: CDR1 SGHNT and CDR2 YENEEA. CDR3 length equals 15 residues. Losses at the gene ends were 2 bases for V and 9 bases for J; bases not matched to a gene: 10. The CDR3 bases are TGTGCCAGCAGCTTACCGGGACGACCGGGGGGTGAGCAGTTCTTC. It is translated as CASSLPGRPGGEQFF.

The V gene is TRBV7-2, the J gene TRBJ2-5; 12 nucleotides agree with TRBD2. This CDR3 has 16 residues. Germline CDR1 is SGHTA and CDR2 is FQGNSA. V lost 5 bases, J lost 5 bases, and 9 bases stayed unmatched. The CDR3 protein is CASSTLAGGPRETQYF. In DNA, the CDR3 is TGTGCCAGCAGCACCCTAGCGGGAGGGCCTAGGGAGACCCAGTACTTC.

The J gene is TRBJ1-1, the V gene TRBV28, with 8 positions matching TRBD1. The germline V gene encodes CDR1 MDHEN and CDR2 SYDVKM. The CDR3 has 17 residues. The V and J ends lost 3 bases and 2 bases, in that order; junction bases with no gene match: 11. Here the CDR3 reads CASSLRQGALKNTEAFF. Written as DNA, the CDR3 is TGTGCCAGCAGTTTGCGGCAGGGGGCCCTTAAAAACACTGAAGCTTTCTTT. The full variable domain, its missing parts supplied by reference TRBV28 and TRBJ1-1, is DVKVTQSSRYLVKRTGEKVFLECVQDMDHENMFWYRQDPGLGLRLIYFSYDVKMKEKGDIPEGYSVSREKKERFSLILESASTNQTSMYLCASSLRQGALKNTEAFFGQGTRLTVV.

The chain joins TRBV6-6 to TRBJ1-5; no clear D gene. This CDR3 region has 14 residues. Trimming pared 4 bases from V and 2 bases from J, leaving 9 bases between. The germline gives CDR1 MNHNY, CDR2 SVGAGI (reference sequence). CDR3 coding DNA: TGTGCCAGCAGTTTGTCTTCGGGCAATCAGCCCCAGCATTTT. It yields the protein CASSLSSGNQPQHF.

This clone was picked up one time. V gene TRBV10-1 combines with J gene TRBJ2-7, with 14 bases that match TRBD2. CDR3 length: 18 residues. CDR1 is WNHNN, CDR2 SYGVQD, per germline (reference sequence). V lost 3 bases to trimming and J lost 3 bases; unmatched junction nucleotides: 10. The CDR3 nucleotides are TGCGCCAGCAGTGACTCGGGACTAGCGGGGGAGCACATCTACGAGCAGTACTTC. Translation gives CASSDSGLAGEHIYEQYF.

V is TRBV25-1 and J is TRBJ2-1; 12 bases are shared with TRBD2. CDR3 length: 17 amino acids. In germline, CDR1 is MGHDK, CDR2 SYGVNS. V was clipped by 6 bases and J by 4 bases; unmatched bases: 10. As DNA, the CDR3 is TGTGCCAGCAGCGGACTAGCGGGGCGGGCATCTTACAATGAGCAGTTCTTC. Translation gives CASSGLAGRASYNEQFF.

The V call is TRBV11-2, the J call TRBJ1-1; 7 positions match TRBD1. The V gene end was trimmed by 10 bases and the J gene end by 2 bases; junction bases not matched to a gene: 7. The CDR3 runs to 13 residues. In germline, CDR1 is SGHAT, CDR2 FQNNGV. The CDR3 DNA is TGTGCCATACAGGGGCTAGCAAACACTGAAGCTTTCTTT. Translated: CAIQGLANTEAFF.

The chain has TRBV5-1 and TRBJ1-3; D is unclear. With 4 bases removed from V and 3 bases from J, the gap between germline ends came to 14 bases. Germline lookup yields CDR1 SGHRS and CDR2 YFSETQ. This CDR3 comprises 15 residues. The CDR3 DNA is TGCGCCAGCAGCGACCTAGCAAATGGTGGAAACACCATATATTTT. It yields the protein CASSDLANGGNTIYF.

This chain links TRBV30 with TRBJ2-4; D perhaps matches TRBD2 (7 bases). This CDR3 contains 15 residues. CDR1 is GTSNPN, CDR2 SVGIG, per germline (reference sequence). The V and J ends lost 1 base and 8 bases respectively, with 18 bases between them. CDR3 protein: CAWSEGGLSMDIQYF. The CDR3 DNA is TGTGCCTGGAGTGAGGGGGGGTTGTCCATGGACATTCAGTACTTC. Looking up the rest from reference TRBV30 and TRBJ2-4 gives the full variable domain: SQTIHQWPATLVQPVGSPLSLECTVEGTSNPNLYWYRQAAGRGLQLLFYSVGIGQISSEVPQNLSASRPQDRQFILSSKKLLLSDSGFYLCAWSEGGLSMDIQYFGAGTRLSVL.

V gene TRBV28 combines with J gene TRBJ1-5; tentatively, D is TRBD1 (5 bases). CDR1 and CDR2 (germline): MDHEN, SYDVKM. The CDR3 consists of 12 residues. V was shortened by 9 bases and J by 1 base, with 7 bases between the two germline ends. Here the CDR3 DNA reads TGTGCCAGTGCAGGGAGCAATCAGCCCCAGCATTTT. This gives the protein CASAGSNQPQHF.

Only a few counts were recorded for this clone. The rearrangement joins TRBV4-1 to TRBJ1-1; D remains ambiguous. The CDR3 runs to 13 residues. Looked up from germline, CDR1 is MGHRA and CDR2 is YSYEKL. V was trimmed by 1 base and J by 6 bases, leaving 9 bases between them. CDR3 in DNA: TGCGCCAGCAGCCAAGGGAGGAGGGCTGAAGCTTTCTTT. Protein product: CASSQGRRAEAFF.

The chain couples TRBV11-2 to TRBJ2-5; D is uncertain. Trimming shortened V by 2 bases and J by 5 bases, and 12 bases separated the two germline ends. Germline V gene data show CDR1 as SGHAT and CDR2 as FQNNGV. This CDR3 has 14 residues. The CDR3 nucleotides read TGTGCCAGCAGCTTACTTCTAGGTGAGGAGACCCAGTACTTC. This encodes CASSLLLGEETQYF.

This clone was seen a handful of times. The gene calls are TRBV6-1 and TRBJ2-7, with 8 bases fitting TRBD1. V trimming: 6 bases; J trimming: 0 bases; junction bases outside the gene matches: 7. The CDR3 is 15 residues long. Germline V gives CDR1 MNHNS, CDR2 SASEGT. CDR3 region: CASSLTGGISYEQYF. DNA of the CDR3: TGTGCCAGCAGCCTTACAGGGGGAATCTCCTACGAGCAGTACTTC.

CDR3 residues: CASSLEASGSYEQYF. Here the CDR3 DNA reads TGCGCCAGCAGCTTAGAGGCTAGCGGGTCCTACGAGCAGTACTTC. The rearrangement joins TRBV5-1 to TRBJ2-7; TRBD2 matches at 8 bases. The germline gives CDR1 SGHRS, CDR2 YFSETQ. The CDR3 contains 15 residues. V was clipped by 2 bases and J by 1 base; unmatched bases: 5.

This clone occurred a few times. The gene calls are TRBV4-1 and TRBJ1-1; no reliable D call. The CDR3 has 13 amino acids. Germline V gives CDR1 MGHRA, CDR2 YSYEKL. Trimming took 3 bases from V and 3 from J, leaving 8 bases between them. DNA for the CDR3: TGCGCCAGCAGCCATAATGCGGACACTGAAGCTTTCTTT. This translates into CASSHNADTEAFF.

J is TRBJ2-7 and V is TRBV30; D gene unclear. Germline V gives CDR1 GTSNPN, CDR2 SVGIG (reference sequence). The length of the CDR3 is 14 residues. With 4 bases removed from V and 2 bases from J, the gap between germline ends came to 15 bases. The CDR3 here is CAWNGDKNTYEQYF. CDR3 DNA: TGTGCCTGGAATGGCGACAAGAATACCTACGAGCAGTACTTC.

The chain carries TRBV6-6 and TRBJ2-3; D call uncertain. Germline CDR1 and CDR2: MNHNY and SVGAGI (reference sequence). The germline V and J ends were trimmed by 8 bases and 1 base, with 7 bases remaining between them. This CDR3 comprises 12 residues. As DNA, the CDR3 is TGTGCCAGCGCGCAGGGCACAGATACGCAGTATTTT. Translated: CASAQGTDTQYF.

CDR3 amino acids: CASSVPALRTGYGYTF. Here the CDR3 DNA reads TGTGCCAGCAGTGTTCCGGCGTTGAGGACAGGATATGGCTACACCTTC. The chain links TRBV28 to TRBJ1-2; TRBD1 matches 7 bases. The germline CDR1 and CDR2 sequences are MDHEN and SYDVKM. The length of the CDR3 is 16 residues. After removal of 5 bases from V and 5 bases from J, the junction contained 14 bases not matched to a gene.

V is TRBV7-9 and J is TRBJ1-3, with 7 bases fitting TRBD1. The CDR3 runs to 19 residues. Germline V lookup: CDR1 SEHNR, CDR2 FQNEAQ (reference sequence). V dropped 5 bases and J dropped 0; count of bases not matched to a gene: 16. This chain's CDR3 is CASSDYVGPSGGSGNTIYF. Written as DNA, the CDR3 is TGTGCCAGCAGCGACTATGTGGGGCCCTCAGGGGGCTCTGGAAACACCATATATTTT.

V gene TRBV11-2 combines with J gene TRBJ2-2, with D unresolved. Germline loops: CDR1 SGHAT, CDR2 FQNNGV. Trimming pared 5 bases from V and 7 bases from J, leaving 14 bases between. The CDR3 is 14 amino acids. The CDR3, as DNA: TGTGCCAGCAGCCCACGAGGCAATGGCGGGGAGCTGTTTTTT. Translation gives CASSPRGNGGELFF.

This clone came up once. CDR3 protein: CASSLTSGGSYNEQFF. In DNA, the CDR3 is TGCGCCAGCAGCTTGACTAGCGGGGGGTCCTACAATGAGCAGTTCTTC. This chain connects TRBV5-1 to TRBJ2-1; 12 bases align to TRBD2. V was pared by 1 base and J by 1 base, with 0 bases of the junction left unmatched. The CDR3 is made up of 16 amino acids. Germline V gene sequence: CDR1 SGHRS, CDR2 YFSETQ.

The chain combines TRBV7-9 with TRBJ2-7; the match to TRBD1 covers 8 bases. Trimming took 1 base from V and 5 from J; bases not matched to a gene: 19. The germline gives CDR1 SEHNR, CDR2 FQNEAQ (reference sequence). This CDR3 is built from 19 residues. The CDR3 nucleotides read TGTGCCAGCAGCTTAGACGTCGTGACAGGGGACTCCCGGGTCGACGAGCAGTACTTC. Protein: CASSLDVVTGDSRVDEQYF. Based on the CDR3 plus reference TRBV7-9 and TRBJ2-7, the full variable domain is DTGVSQNPRHKITKRGQNVTFRCDPISEHNRLYWYRQTLGQGPEFLTYFQNEAQLEKSRLLSDRFSAERPKGSFSTLEIQRTEQGDSAMYLCASSLDVVTGDSRVDEQYFGPGTRLTVT.

The chain recombines TRBV2 with TRBJ2-5; 8 positions match TRBD2. CDR3 size: 14 residues. J gave up 2 bases and V 8 bases, and 7 bases lay outside the gene matches. From germline, CDR1 is SNHLY and CDR2 FYNNEI. CDR3 bases: TGTGCCAGCCACCCGGGAGGGTTACAAGAGACCCAGTACTTC. Its protein is CASHPGGLQETQYF.

The V and J genes are TRBV12-2 and TRBJ2-3; the D call TRBD1 from the table was never checked on the DNA. TRBV12-2 is shown as a pseudogene. The CDR3 spans 16 residues. The CDR3 loop is CASRSPPRGQADTQYF. CDR3 DNA: TGTGCAAGTCGCTCCCCACCAAGGGGTCAGGCAGATACGCAGTATTTT.

Concerning this clone: This same CDR3 is encoded by further DNA sequences in the sample. This sequence joins TRBV5-1 and TRBJ1-4, with 9 nucleotides matching TRBD1. This CDR3 region has 15 residues. The V segment lost 4 bases and the J segment 4 bases; nucleotides outside the gene matches: 5. Germline lookup yields CDR1 SGHRS and CDR2 YFSETQ. CDR3 coding DNA: TGCGCCAGCAGCCTCGGGGACAGGGATAATGAAAAACTGTTTTTT. Amino acid sequence: CASSLGDRDNEKLFF.

The rearrangement links TRBV27 to TRBJ1-1; 8 bases are shared with TRBD1. Trimming at V came to 8 bases and at J to 0 bases, leaving 14 bases not matched to a gene. Per the germline V gene, CDR1 is MNHEY and CDR2 is SMNVEV (reference sequence). The CDR3 length is 17 residues. CDR3 amino acids: CASGTTGGGFMNTEAFF. As DNA, the CDR3 is TGTGCCAGCGGAACCACAGGGGGGGGTTTCATGAACACTGAAGCTTTCTTT.

The chain has TRBV5-1 and TRBJ1-1; the D is unclear. The V end was cut by 0 bases, the J end by 5 bases, with 11 bases between. CDR3 length equals 14 residues. From germline, CDR1 is SGHRS and CDR2 YFSETQ. The DNA for the CDR3 is TGCGCCAGCAGCTTGGAGACCCGGAGGACTGAAGCTTTCTTT. Protein sequence: CASSLETRRTEAFF.